This TCR beta chain was identified in a study of response to subunit inactivated influenza vaccine. As concerns this clonotype: Its antigen is not known.

Trimming removed 5 bases from V and 2 bases from J, with 10 bases in between. Per germline, CDR1 SQVTM and CDR2 ANQGSEA. The CDR3 sequence is 12 residues long. MiXCR, applied by TCRdb to the RT-PCR reads, yields one record per CDR3 protein. The table has 590,000 or so distinct CDR3 sequences, about 14% seen once. Points from the study as a whole: It was the authors' suggestion that each seasonal influenza vaccination recruits few new T cells.

The rearrangement uses TRBV29-1 and TRBJ2-7; D gene ambiguous. This receptor was taken from a man between 45 and 60 years old who received an inactivated influenza vaccine. The sample in question was PBMCs from blood, obtained roughly 15 days before vaccination. In DNA form, the CDR3 reads TGCAGCGTTCTGCAGTCCGCCTACGAGCAGTACTTC. It specifies CSVLQSAYEQYF.